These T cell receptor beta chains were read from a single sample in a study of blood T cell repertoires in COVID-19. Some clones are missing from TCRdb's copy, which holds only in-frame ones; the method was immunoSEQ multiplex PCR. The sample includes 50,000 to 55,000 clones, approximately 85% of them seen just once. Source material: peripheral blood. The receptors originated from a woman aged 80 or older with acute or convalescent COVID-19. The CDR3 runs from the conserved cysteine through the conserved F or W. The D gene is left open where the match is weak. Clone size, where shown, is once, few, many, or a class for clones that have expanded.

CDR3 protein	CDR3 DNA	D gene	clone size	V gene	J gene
CASSVDRYQETQYF	TGTGCCAGCAGCGTCGACAGATACCAAGAGACCCAGTACTTC	-	few	TRBV2	TRBJ2-5
CASSATGNQPQHF	TGCGCCAGCAGCGCAACGGGCAATCAGCCCCAGCATTTT	-	-	TRBV5-1	TRBJ1-5
CASSPGQGIEEQYF	TGTGCCAGCTCACCTGGACAGGGGATTGAAGAGCAGTACTTC	TRBD1	-	TRBV18	TRBJ2-7
CASSADRVTEAFF	TGTGCCAGCAGTGCGGACAGGGTAACTGAAGCTTTCTTT	TRBD1	-	TRBV2	TRBJ1-1
CASSFGSGETQYF	TGTGCCAGCAGCTTTGGGAGTGGAGAGACCCAGTACTTC	-	-	TRBV7-3	TRBJ2-5
CASSLIGQLNSPLHF	TGTGCCAGCAGCTTAATAGGACAGCTAAATTCACCCCTCCACTTT	-	few	TRBV7-3	TRBJ1-6
CASSFEGNTIYF	TGTGCCAGCAGCTTCGAGGGAAACACCATATATTTT	-	-	TRBV7-9	TRBJ1-3
CASSLPGIRLRGQYF	TGTGCCAGCAGTTTACCCGGGATCAGACTACGAGGTCAGTACTTC	-	-	TRBV28	TRBJ2-7
CASSLQGGVETQYF	TGCGCCAGCAGCTTACAGGGGGGGGTAGAGACCCAGTACTTC	-	-	TRBV5-1	TRBJ2-5
CASSAAGSDGYTF	TGTGCCAGCAGCGCCGCAGGGTCCGATGGCTACACCTTC	-	-	TRBV5-4	TRBJ1-2
CASTIPRLTEGTEAFF	TGTGCCAGCACCATACCGCGCCTAACAGAGGGCACTGAAGCTTTCTTT	-	-	TRBV28	TRBJ1-1
CASSESLQGWRTEAFF	TGTGCCAGCAGTGAAAGCCTACAGGGGTGGAGGACTGAAGCTTTCTTT	TRBD1	-	TRBV25-1	TRBJ1-1
CASSRGTSLEETQYF	TGTGCCAGCAGCCGTGGTACTAGCTTGGAGGAGACCCAGTACTTC	-	few	TRBV4-2	TRBJ2-5
CASSLGAQETGELFF	TGTGCCAGCAGCCTAGGGGCACAGGAAACCGGGGAGCTGTTTTTT	-	-	TRBV5-4	TRBJ2-2
CASSDGLAGVNEQFF	TGCGCCAGCAGTGATGGCCTAGCGGGGGTCAATGAGCAGTTCTTC	TRBD2	-	TRBV10-1	TRBJ2-1
CASSLMAGFDYGYTF	TGTGCCAGCAGCTTAATGGCAGGGTTCGACTATGGCTACACCTTC	-	once	TRBV7-8	TRBJ1-2
CASRRTQGLGETQYF	TGTGCCAGCAGGAGAACACAGGGTCTCGGAGAGACCCAGTACTTC	-	-	TRBV6-5	TRBJ2-5
CASSLGQGRIDTQYF	TGTGCCAGCAGCTTGGGACAGGGTCGAATCGATACGCAGTATTTT	TRBD1	-	TRBV5-4	TRBJ2-3
CASSLGTSREQFF	TGTGCCAGCAGTTTAGGTACTAGCAGGGAGCAGTTCTTC	-	-	TRBV12-3/TRBV12-4	TRBJ2-1
CASRSDRGNYNEQFF	TGTGCCAGTAGGTCGGACAGGGGGAACTACAATGAGCAGTTCTTC	TRBD1	once	TRBV19	TRBJ2-1